Listed here are 10 T cell receptor beta chains from one sample, sequenced in a study of Ad26.COV2.S vaccination and SARS-CoV-2 variants. Libraries were prepared by immunoSEQ multiplex PCR; TCRdb keeps only in-frame clonotypes and omits some of them. The table includes around 450,000 clones, roughly nine tenths detected once. Treatment indicated: some 20 received Ad26.COV2.S at low or high dose, single or two shots; roughly five received placebo; per-sample allocation not given. Vaccine and placebo recipients were sampled on day 63 after the first injection. The sample in question was peripheral blood, obtained in a trial of Ad26.COV2.S vaccine versus placebo. The receptors originated from a person between 18 and 60 years old who received the Ad26.COV2.S COVID-19 vaccine or a placebo.

V usage is TRBV7-3 and J usage is TRBJ2-1, with D perhaps matching TRBD2 (5 bases). Per germline, CDR1 SGHTA and CDR2 FQGTGA. The CDR3 covers 14 residues. With 2 bases removed from V and 1 base from J, the gap between germline ends came to 6 bases. This CDR3 is CASSLRRSYNEQFF. DNA of the CDR3: TGTGCCAGCAGCTTACGGAGGTCCTACAATGAGCAGTTCTTC.

The chain uses TRBV7-2 and TRBJ2-5; 10 bases fit TRBD2. Per the germline V gene, CDR1 is SGHTA and CDR2 is FQGNSA. CDR3 length: 15 residues. The trim removed 2 bases at V and 2 bases at J, leaving 2 bases unmatched. Written as DNA, the CDR3 is TGTGCCAGCAGCTTAATGACTAGCGGGCAAGAGACCCAGTACTTC. As protein: CASSLMTSGQETQYF.

V is TRBV2 and J is TRBJ1-3; 10 bases are a match to TRBD1. The V and J ends lost 7 bases and 4 bases, in that order; junction bases with no gene match: 4. The CDR3 is 14 amino acids. The V gene's germline CDR1 is SNHLY and CDR2 FYNNEI. CDR3 amino acids: CASNDRGPGNTIYF. The CDR3 DNA reads TGTGCCAGCAACGACAGGGGGCCAGGAAACACCATATATTTT.

The CDR3 DNA reads as TGCGCCAGCAGCCCTTATATGCGGGACACCGGGGAGCTGTTTTTT. Translating it yields CASSPYMRDTGELFF. V gene TRBV4-3 combines with J gene TRBJ2-2, with D perhaps TRBD2 (5 bases). Germline assignment: CDR1 LGHNA and CDR2 YSLEER. Trimming cost V 4 bases and J 3 bases, with 12 bases left between them. The CDR3 has 15 residues.

This chain links TRBV27 with TRBJ2-7, with 7 nucleotides matching TRBD2. Germline CDR1 reads MNHEY; CDR2 reads SMNVEV (reference sequence). The junction had 10 bases not matched to a gene; V was cut back by 2 bases and J by 3 bases. The CDR3 extends over 16 amino acids. The CDR3 DNA is TGTGCCAGCAGTTTAATCCAGTCCGGGGGGTACTACGAGCAGTACTTC. Its protein is CASSLIQSGGYYEQYF.

V and J are TRBV7-2 and TRBJ2-3; TRBD1 or TRBD2 may be the D gene (6 bases each). This CDR3 is 16 amino acids long. V gave up 5 bases and J gave up 0 bases, with 15 bases separating them. Germline V lookup: CDR1 SGHTA, CDR2 FQGNSA. The DNA of the CDR3 is TGTGCCAGCAGCCCTTGGAGGGGGACTAGCACAGATACGCAGTATTTT. It codes for CASSPWRGTSTDTQYF.

About this clone itself: The same CDR3 also results from other DNA sequences found in this sample. The V call is TRBV7-9, the J call TRBJ2-7; D remains ambiguous. Germline values: CDR1 SEHNR, CDR2 FQNEAQ (reference sequence). V lost 1 base, J lost 2 bases, and 6 bases lay in between. The CDR3 has 13 amino acids. The CDR3 region has the DNA TGTGCCAGCAGCTTAGACGGAACCTACGAGCAGTACGTC. Translated: CASSLDGTYEQYV.

Of note for this clone: The sample contains more than one DNA sequence encoding this CDR3. This chain connects TRBV28 to TRBJ1-2; no reliable D call. The CDR3 sequence is 12 residues long. Trimming cost V 1 base and J 7 bases, with 7 bases left between them. From germline, CDR1 is MDHEN and CDR2 SYDVKM. The CDR3 loop reads CASSLFESGYTF. CDR3 sequence (DNA): TGTGCCAGCAGTTTATTTGAATCTGGCTACACCTTC.

This clone appeared a few times. The chain employs TRBV10-1 and TRBJ1-6; D is perhaps TRBD1 (5 bases). This CDR3 region has 20 residues. CDR1 and CDR2 (germline): WNHNN, SYGVQD (reference sequence). V lost 7 bases and J 10 bases, leaving 35 bases between the germline ends. CDR3 DNA sequence: TGCGCCAGCACTCGAACGAATCAGTCGGGTCGGGGACCAGTAGCGTCACCCCTCCACTTT. It specifies CASTRTNQSGRGPVASPLHF.

The chain carries TRBV3-1 (or the pseudogene TRBV3-2) and TRBJ2-1; tentatively, D is TRBD2 (5 bases). Trimming removed 1 base at V and 4 bases at J, with 20 bases between. This CDR3 has 18 amino acids. The germline V gene has CDR1 LGHDT and CDR2 YNNKEL (reference sequence). The CDR3 DNA sequence: TGTGCCAGCAGCCAAGGTTTGACAAGCGGTACCGTTTACAATGAGCAGTTCTTC. Residues: CASSQGLTSGTVYNEQFF.